A selection of T cell receptor beta chains follows, all from one sample in a study of T cell repertoires in cytomegalovirus infection. TCRdb itself ran the reads through MiXCR, one entry per CDR3 protein. Here the sample spans 250,000 to 300,000 distinct CDR3 sequences, approximately 14% being singletons. Sequenced input: PBMCs. The receptors derive from a human donor in good health (CMV status not recorded). Some clones in this sample may be carry-over from other donors' samples. CDR3s leave out the opening cysteine and the closing phenylalanine or tryptophan.

TRBJ2-6,TRBV7-3,ASSPRPGPSSGANVLT
TRBJ1-5,TRBV12-3/TRBV12-4,ASSQDQPQH
TRBJ2-1,TRBV7-6,ASSLYIYNEQF
TRBJ2-5,TRBV19,ASSIIRREETQY
TRBJ1-1,TRBV15,ATSRDRTGWTEAF
TRBJ2-5,TRBV7-2,ASSQPIRETQY
TRBJ2-7,TRBV20-1,SARDPSAGAYEQY
TRBJ1-1,TRBV28,ATTTARNTEAF
TRBJ1-1,TRBV14,ASSQGGLPGFMNTEAF
TRBJ2-7,TRBV7-9,ASSSRIDSRGEQY
TRBJ2-3,TRBV20-1,SAEAASGGATDTQY
TRBJ1-1,TRBV6-1,ASVGDTEAF
TRBJ1-4,TRBV4-3,ASSQGEVRELS
TRBJ2-2,TRBV28,ASSRGEDGELF
TRBJ2-7,TRBV7-3,ASSLTPGSYYEQY
TRBJ1-1,TRBV20-1,SVPTRERRSAF
TRBJ2-6,TRBV7-2,ASSPGQGFSSGANVLT
TRBJ2-5,TRBV7-3,ASSRLAGSETQY
TRBJ2-1,TRBV5-6,ASSHRRAGEQF
TRBJ2-7,TRBV29-1,SVTGSYDEQY
TRBJ1-2,TRBV5-1,ASSFEPFRQGVYT
TRBJ1-1,TRBV7-3,ASSLDRDNEAF
TRBJ2-3,TRBV7-2,ASRRTGESTHTQY
TRBJ2-6,TRBV7-9,ASSLAGGMTGANVLT
TRBJ2-7,TRBV7-6,ASNWGGGTYEQY
TRBJ2-5,TRBV7-2,ASSPPPGLKETQY
TRBJ2-7,TRBV5-4,ASSLSPAGTYEQY
TRBJ1-1,TRBV29-1,SGGPEVTEAF
TRBJ2-7,TRBV7-9,ASAKGDTSEQY
TRBJ1-5,TRBV11-3,ASSFKWPSNQPQH
TRBJ2-7,TRBV5-1,ASSQRTSGAEQY
TRBJ1-2,TRBV12-3/TRBV12-4,ASSSDASPAYT
TRBJ1-2,TRBV2,ASGTGNTNYGYT
TRBJ1-1,TRBV6-6,ASREKWANTEAF
TRBJ2-5,TRBV18,ASSPGPQETQY
TRBJ2-3,TRBV5-4,ASSLTTSLDTQY
TRBJ1-2,TRBV14,ASSQGQGANYGYT
TRBJ2-3,TRBV19,ASSIDILAGGTDTQY
TRBJ2-5,TRBV7-9,ASSYVVGSQETQY
TRBJ2-7,TRBV4-3,ASSQGGSYEQY
TRBJ2-1,TRBV28,ASRGTSRLVSYNEQF
TRBJ2-2,TRBV28,ASREGGTSNTGELF
TRBJ2-2,TRBV4-3,ASSRETGVTRTSGELF
TRBJ2-7,TRBV9,ASSVTGERGEQY
TRBJ2-4,TRBV18,ASSPSRAGRDIQY
TRBJ2-7,TRBV6-5,ASSRNRGTYEQY
TRBJ1-5,TRBV28,ASSPPGQGLTPQH
TRBJ2-2,TRBV14,ASSQEFTGELF
TRBJ2-2,TRBV5-1,ASSGTVSNTGELF
TRBJ2-3,TRBV27,ASSSWTGGRTDTQY